Below, one T cell receptor beta chain is given with its context. Its target antigen remains unknown. There are no base qualities to consult, and no much larger clone falls within one base. Enrolling through a virtual design, the prospective study's participants ranged in age from roughly 18 to 90 years and lived across some 22 United States geographic areas. In the prospective study, cohorts were assigned on the basis of participant-reported clinical history obtained from a screening survey and a study questionnaire. For ImmuneRACE Cohort 3, a participant was defined as recovered based on two consecutive negative NP/OP PCR tests, clearance by a healthcare professional, or resolution of symptoms. In the prospective study, mobile phlebotomists collected whole blood, serum and a nasopharyngeal or oropharyngeal swab from each participant. Participants in the prospective study had the option to provide additional blood draws and questionnaires over an approximately 2-month period. Prospective study blood samples were shipped either frozen or at room temperature before DNA extraction.

These data belong to a study of blood T cell repertoires in COVID-19 (dated by TCRdb to about 2020). Regarding the study in general: Samples covering the acute and convalescent phases of COVID-19 were provided by collaborators in the United States, Italy and Spain. Where available, HLA class I and class II types were obtained from metadata supplied by the sample provider rather than from assay-based typing. Samples were obtained from the ongoing ImmuneRACE study (first 160 participants) and from 1,254 subjects provided by 6 global collaborators. The prospective study material was composed of cDNA or gDNA derived from T cells, B-cell-depleted T cells, or PBMCs. A de-identified subject ID, COVID-19 status, age in years and sex were almost always included in the sample metadata. The dataset comprised deeply sampled blood TCRbeta repertoires from subjects exposed to, actively infected with, or recovered from COVID-19. The repertoires were made available in a free public database intended to serve as a resource for research on the immune response to SARS-CoV-2.

TCRbeta CDR3 regions were amplified from genomic DNA by means of the immunoSEQ Assay, a bias-controlled multiplex PCR. The paper's data handling went like this. Within the assay, amplification of reference gene primers was used to estimate how many nucleated cells each sample contained. Sequence reads were collapsed and filtered to measure the absolute abundance of every unique TCRbeta CDR3 rearrangement. For each sample, productive Simpson clonality was calculated as the square root of Simpson's diversity index over productive rearrangements. Imported from immuneACCESS, the table was reduced by TCRdb to in-frame sequences with V and J called. These copies leave out some clones; in studies compared against another copy, an unresolved V gene accounts for under half, and the cause of the remainder is not known. V and J calls and clone size follow that table, whereas D and trimming were derived from the DNA. The sample yields fewer than 250,000 clones; more than 70% were counted once. The ten largest clones capture more than 2% of the sample.

Study-level results and caveats: Clinical and demographic metadata were provided uncurated, with the amount varying by source and participant.

The sequence came from a woman between 50 and 59 years old who had recovered from COVID-19. Input material: PBMCs or T cells enriched from blood (not recorded which).

For the CDR3, the sequence is CASSQDAAVYGYTF. The DNA is as follows: TGCGCCAGCAGCCAAGACGCGGCCGTATATGGCTACACCTTC. The chain joins TRBV4-3 to TRBJ1-2; a confident D gene designation cannot be given. The CDR3 starts with the cysteine, ends with the phenylalanine, and has 14 residues. Only the CDR3 DNA stays, 42 bases, in frame from base 1. The V and J ends are trimmed by 0 bases and 5 bases, leaving 10 bases between them. CDR1 and CDR2 (LGHNA, YSLEER) derive from the germline V gene.